This T cell receptor beta chain was identified in a study of blood T cell repertoires in COVID-19. In the study overall: Acute and convalescent COVID-19 specimens originated in the United States, Italy and Spain. The analysed material was cDNA or gDNA that came from T cells, B-cell-depleted T cells, or PBMCs.

Trimming pared 4 bases from V and 3 bases from J, leaving 17 bases between. Germline V gene sequence: CDR1 SGHRS, CDR2 YFSETQ. CDR3 length: 15 residues. Per the original methods: From reference gene primer amplification, estimates of nucleated cell counts were derived. TCRdb's table, derived via immunoSEQ multiplex PCR, lists solely in-frame clones and lacks some. The V and J calls and clone size were taken over from that table, and D and trimming were inferred from the DNA. The sample includes about 45,000 clones, 75% to 85% of them seen just once. The sample was peripheral blood. V and J are TRBV5-1 and TRBJ2-7; the D is unclear. The sequence was collected from an older man in a cohort sampled during active COVID-19. The CDR3 DNA reads as TGCGCCAGCAGCGGTAGCCGCCGAAATTTCTACGAGCAGTACTTC. This encodes CASSGSRRNFYEQYF.